This TCR beta chain was recorded in a study of vaccination effects on CD4 cells after COVID-19. The study, taken as a whole, reports: Healthy vaccinees showed cross-reactivity with common cold coronaviruses in only 1 of 255 vaccine-induced clones. No early post-infection timepoints were available in the study, which also included few convalescent patients.

CDR3 length: 14 amino acids. Trimming stripped 5 bases from V and 1 base from J, with 8 bases between. In germline, CDR1 is LNHDA, CDR2 SQIVND (reference sequence). Some clones are missing from TCRdb's copy, which holds only in-frame ones; the method was immunoSEQ multiplex PCR. Of 15,000 or so clones listed, just under 70% were seen once; the top ten hold about 10%. ViraFEST assay sequencing came after antigen-specific CD4+ T cells were expanded with viral peptide pools. Isolation of CD4+ T cells took place after ten to eleven days of culture. Each participant was given two doses of one vaccine (BNT162b2 or mRNA-1273). A density of fewer than 2.5 million PBMC per well was used; these cells were cultured with 10 IU/ml IL-2 and approximately 10 ug/ml peptides. To note about this clone: Its target is unknown.

V and J are TRBV19 and TRBJ2-2; D may be TRBD1 (6 bases). The sample here was CD4+ T cells from PBMCs cultured with SARS-CoV-2 spike peptides, taken after COVID-19 vaccination. The TCR comes from a human donor who received a COVID-19 vaccine. The CDR3 DNA follows: TGTGCCAGTAGTTTGGGACAGAACACCGGGGAGCTGTTTTTT. Its translation: CASSLGQNTGELFF.